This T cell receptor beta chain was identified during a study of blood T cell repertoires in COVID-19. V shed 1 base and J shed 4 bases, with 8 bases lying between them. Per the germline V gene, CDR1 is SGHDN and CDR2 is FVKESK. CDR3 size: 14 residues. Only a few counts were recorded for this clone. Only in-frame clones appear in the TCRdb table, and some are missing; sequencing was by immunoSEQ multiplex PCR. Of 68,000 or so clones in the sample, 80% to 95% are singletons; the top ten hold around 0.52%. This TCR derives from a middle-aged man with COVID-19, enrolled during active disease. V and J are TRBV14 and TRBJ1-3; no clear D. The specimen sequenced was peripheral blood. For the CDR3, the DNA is TGTGCCAGCAGCCAAGCGGCGGTAGGAAACACCATATATTTT. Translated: CASSQAAVGNTIYF.